The subject of this entry is one TCR beta chain. As processed by the authors: Nucleated cell number was recorded as an estimate derived from reference gene primer amplification. Clones were sequenced by immunoSEQ multiplex PCR, and TCRdb holds only the in-frame ones, with some missing. From that table come the V and J calls and clone size; the DNA was used to work out D and trimming. Of tens of thousands of clones in the sample, 91% were seen once. The CDR3 is 16 amino acids. J gave up 3 bases and V 1 base, and 6 bases lay outside the gene matches. The germline V gene encodes CDR1 LGHDT and CDR2 YNNKEL (reference sequence). This sample stems from a study of blood T cell repertoires in COVID-19. Study details: The samples span acute and convalescent COVID-19 from the United States, Italy and Spain. PBMCs, B-cell-depleted T cells, or T cells were the source of the cDNA or gDNA that made up the material.

The specimen sequenced was peripheral blood. The TCR was taken from a man in his 70s with active COVID-19. The V call is TRBV3-1 (or the pseudogene TRBV3-2), the J call TRBJ1-5, with 7 bases fitting TRBD1. The CDR3 is CASSQGTGTVNQPQHF. In DNA form, the CDR3 reads TGTGCCAGCAGCCAAGGAACCGGGACAGTCAATCAGCCCCAGCATTTT.